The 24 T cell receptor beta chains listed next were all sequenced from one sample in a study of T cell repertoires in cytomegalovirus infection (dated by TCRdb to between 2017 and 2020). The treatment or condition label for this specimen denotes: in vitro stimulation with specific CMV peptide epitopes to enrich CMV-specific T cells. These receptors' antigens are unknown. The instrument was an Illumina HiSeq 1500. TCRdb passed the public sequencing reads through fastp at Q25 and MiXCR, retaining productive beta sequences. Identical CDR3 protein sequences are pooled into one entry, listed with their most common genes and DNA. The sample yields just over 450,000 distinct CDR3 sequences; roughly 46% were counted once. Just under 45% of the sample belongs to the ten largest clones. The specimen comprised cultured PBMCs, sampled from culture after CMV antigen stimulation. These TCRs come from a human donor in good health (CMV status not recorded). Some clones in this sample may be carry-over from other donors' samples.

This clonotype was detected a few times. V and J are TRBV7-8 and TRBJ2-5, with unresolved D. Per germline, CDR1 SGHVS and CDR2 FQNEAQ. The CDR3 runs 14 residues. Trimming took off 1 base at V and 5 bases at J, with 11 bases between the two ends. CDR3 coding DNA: TGTGCCAGCAGCTTAGATGGGGTAGGCGAGACCCAGTACTTC. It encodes CASSLDGVGETQYF.

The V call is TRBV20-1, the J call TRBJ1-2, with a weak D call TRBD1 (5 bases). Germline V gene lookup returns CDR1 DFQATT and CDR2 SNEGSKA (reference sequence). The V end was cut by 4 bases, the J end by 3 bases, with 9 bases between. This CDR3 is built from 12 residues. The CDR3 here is CSANEGYYGYTF. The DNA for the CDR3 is TGCAGTGCTAACGAGGGGTACTATGGCTACACCTTC.

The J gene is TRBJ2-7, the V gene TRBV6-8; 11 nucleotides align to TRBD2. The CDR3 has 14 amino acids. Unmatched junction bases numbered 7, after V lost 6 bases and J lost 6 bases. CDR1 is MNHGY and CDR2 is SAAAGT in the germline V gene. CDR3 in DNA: TGTGCCAGCAGCCAACTAGCGGGAGAAGGCGAGCAGTACTTC. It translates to CASSQLAGEGEQYF.

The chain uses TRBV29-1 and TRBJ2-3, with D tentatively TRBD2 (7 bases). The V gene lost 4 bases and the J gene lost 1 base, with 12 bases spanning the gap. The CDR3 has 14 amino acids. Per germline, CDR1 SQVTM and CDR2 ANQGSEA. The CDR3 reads CSVGPGGRTDTQYF. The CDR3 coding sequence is TGCAGCGTTGGCCCGGGGGGCCGCACAGATACGCAGTATTTT.

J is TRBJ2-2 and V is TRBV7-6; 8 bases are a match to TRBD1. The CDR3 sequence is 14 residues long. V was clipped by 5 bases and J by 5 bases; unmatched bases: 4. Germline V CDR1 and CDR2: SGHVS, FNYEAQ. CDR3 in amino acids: CASSLNRGTGELFF. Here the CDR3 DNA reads TGTGCCAGCAGCCTAAACAGGGGGACCGGGGAGCTGTTTTTT.

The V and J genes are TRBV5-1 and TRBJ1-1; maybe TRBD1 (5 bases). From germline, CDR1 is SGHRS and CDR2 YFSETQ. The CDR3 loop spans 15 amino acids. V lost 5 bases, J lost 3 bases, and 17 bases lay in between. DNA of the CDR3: TGCGCCAGCAGTCAACACCGGGCAGGGTACACTGAAGCTTTCTTT. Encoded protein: CASSQHRAGYTEAFF.

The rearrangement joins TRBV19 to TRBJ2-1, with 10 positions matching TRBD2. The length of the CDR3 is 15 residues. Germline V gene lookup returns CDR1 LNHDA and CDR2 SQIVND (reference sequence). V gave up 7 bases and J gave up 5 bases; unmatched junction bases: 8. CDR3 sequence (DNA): TGTGCCAGTACAGCCGGGACTAGCGATAACAATGAGCAGTTCTTC. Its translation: CASTAGTSDNNEQFF.

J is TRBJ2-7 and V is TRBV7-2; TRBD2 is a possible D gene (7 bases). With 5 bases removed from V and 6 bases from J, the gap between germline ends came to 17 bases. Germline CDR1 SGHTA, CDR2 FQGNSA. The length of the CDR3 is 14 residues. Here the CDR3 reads CASSPLGGAGEQYF. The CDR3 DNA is TGTGCCAGCAGCCCTTTAGGGGGGGCGGGCGAGCAGTACTTC.

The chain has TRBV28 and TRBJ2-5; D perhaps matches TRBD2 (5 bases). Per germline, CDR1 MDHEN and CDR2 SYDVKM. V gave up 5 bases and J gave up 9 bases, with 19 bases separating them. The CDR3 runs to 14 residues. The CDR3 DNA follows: TGTGCCAGCAGTCACTTTAAATCGGCGCGGGCCCAGTACTTC. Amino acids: CASSHFKSARAQYF. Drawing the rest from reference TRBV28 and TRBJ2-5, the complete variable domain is DVKVTQSSRYLVKRTGEKVFLECVQDMDHENMFWYRQDPGLGLRLIYFSYDVKMKEKGDIPEGYSVSREKKERFSLILESASTNQTSMYLCASSHFKSARAQYFGPGTRLLVL.

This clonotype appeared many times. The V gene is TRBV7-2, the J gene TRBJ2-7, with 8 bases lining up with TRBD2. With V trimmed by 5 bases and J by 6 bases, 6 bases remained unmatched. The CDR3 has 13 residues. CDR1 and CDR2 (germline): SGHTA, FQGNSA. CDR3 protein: CASSKGTRTEQYF. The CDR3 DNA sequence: TGTGCCAGCAGCAAGGGGACTAGGACCGAGCAGTACTTC.

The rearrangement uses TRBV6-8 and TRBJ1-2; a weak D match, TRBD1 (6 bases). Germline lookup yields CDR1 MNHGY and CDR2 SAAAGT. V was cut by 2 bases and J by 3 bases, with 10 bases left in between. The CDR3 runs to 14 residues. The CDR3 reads CASSYGGPYYGYTF. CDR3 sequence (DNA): TGTGCCAGCAGTTACGGGGGGCCCTACTATGGCTACACCTTC.

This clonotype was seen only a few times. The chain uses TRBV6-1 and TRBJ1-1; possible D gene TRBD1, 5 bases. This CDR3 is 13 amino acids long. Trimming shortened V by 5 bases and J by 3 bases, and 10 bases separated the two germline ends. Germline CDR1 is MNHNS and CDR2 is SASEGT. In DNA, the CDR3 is TGTGCCAGCAGTTACCTGGGGGACACTGAAGCTTTCTTT. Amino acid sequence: CASSYLGDTEAFF.

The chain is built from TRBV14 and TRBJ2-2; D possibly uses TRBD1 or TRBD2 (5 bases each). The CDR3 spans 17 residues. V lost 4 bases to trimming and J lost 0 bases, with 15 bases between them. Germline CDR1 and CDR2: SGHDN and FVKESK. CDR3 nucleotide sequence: TGTGCCAGCAGCCCGCTGCGGGCAGGGACGAACACCGGGGAGCTGTTTTTT. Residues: CASSPLRAGTNTGELFF.

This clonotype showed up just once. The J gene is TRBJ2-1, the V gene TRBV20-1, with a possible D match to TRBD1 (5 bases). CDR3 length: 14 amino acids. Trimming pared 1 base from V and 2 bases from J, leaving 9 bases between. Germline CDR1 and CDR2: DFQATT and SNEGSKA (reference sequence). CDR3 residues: CSARVGAAYNEQFF. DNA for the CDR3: TGCAGTGCTAGAGTTGGGGCAGCCTACAATGAGCAGTTCTTC.

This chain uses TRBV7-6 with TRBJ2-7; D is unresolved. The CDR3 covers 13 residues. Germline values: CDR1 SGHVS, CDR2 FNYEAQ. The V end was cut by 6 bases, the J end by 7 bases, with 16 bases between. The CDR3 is CASSYFSTGEQYF. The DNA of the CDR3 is TGTGCCAGCAGTTATTTCTCCACTGGAGAGCAGTACTTC.

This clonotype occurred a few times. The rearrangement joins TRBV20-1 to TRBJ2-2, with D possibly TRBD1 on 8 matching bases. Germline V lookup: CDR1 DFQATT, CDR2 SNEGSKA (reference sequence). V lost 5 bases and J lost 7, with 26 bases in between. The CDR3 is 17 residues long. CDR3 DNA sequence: TGCAGTGCTCTCAACACCGATCGGACAGGGAGGGTCGGGGAGCTGTTTTTT. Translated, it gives CSALNTDRTGRVGELFF.

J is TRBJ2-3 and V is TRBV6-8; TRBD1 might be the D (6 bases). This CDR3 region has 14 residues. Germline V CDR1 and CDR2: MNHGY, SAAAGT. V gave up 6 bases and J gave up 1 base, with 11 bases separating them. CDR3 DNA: TGTGCCAGCAGACGACAGGCCGGCACAGATACGCAGTATTTT. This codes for CASRRQAGTDTQYF.

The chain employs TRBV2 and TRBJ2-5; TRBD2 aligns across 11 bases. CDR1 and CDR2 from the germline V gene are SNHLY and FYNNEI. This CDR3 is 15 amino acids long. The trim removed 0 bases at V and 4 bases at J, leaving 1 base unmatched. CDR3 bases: TGTGCCAGCAGTGAAGCACTAGCGGGAGTAGAGACCCAGTACTTC. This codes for CASSEALAGVETQYF.

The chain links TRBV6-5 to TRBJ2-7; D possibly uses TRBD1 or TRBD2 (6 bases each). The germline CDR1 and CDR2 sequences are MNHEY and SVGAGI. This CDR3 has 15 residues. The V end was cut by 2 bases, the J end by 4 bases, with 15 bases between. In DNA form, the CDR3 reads TGTGCCAGCAGTTACGTACGGGGGCCCCCTTACGAGCAGTACTTC. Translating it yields CASSYVRGPPYEQYF.

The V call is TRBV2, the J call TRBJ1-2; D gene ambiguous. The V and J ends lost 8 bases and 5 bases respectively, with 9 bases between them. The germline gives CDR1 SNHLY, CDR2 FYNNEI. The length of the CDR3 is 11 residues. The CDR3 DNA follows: TGTGCCAGCGGGGAAGTATATGGCTACACCTTC. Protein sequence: CASGEVYGYTF.

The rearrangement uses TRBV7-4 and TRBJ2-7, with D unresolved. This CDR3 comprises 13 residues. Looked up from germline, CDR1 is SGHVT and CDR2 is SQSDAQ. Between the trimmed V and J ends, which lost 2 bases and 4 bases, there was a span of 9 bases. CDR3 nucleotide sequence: TGTGCCAGCAGCTTAACAGCGAAGTACGAGCAGTACTTC. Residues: CASSLTAKYEQYF.

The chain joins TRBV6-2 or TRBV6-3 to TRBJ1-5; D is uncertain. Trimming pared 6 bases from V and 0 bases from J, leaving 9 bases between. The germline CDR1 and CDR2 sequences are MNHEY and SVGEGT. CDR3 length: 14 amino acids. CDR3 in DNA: TGTGCCAGCAGCGGCAGCTATAGCAATCAGCCCCAGCATTTT. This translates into CASSGSYSNQPQHF.

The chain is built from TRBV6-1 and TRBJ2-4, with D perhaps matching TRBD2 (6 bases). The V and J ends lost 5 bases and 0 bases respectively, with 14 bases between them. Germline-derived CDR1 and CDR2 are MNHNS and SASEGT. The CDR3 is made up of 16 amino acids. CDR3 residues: CASSTYGGLAKNIQYF. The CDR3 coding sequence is TGTGCCAGCAGTACTTACGGGGGACTAGCCAAAAACATTCAGTACTTC.

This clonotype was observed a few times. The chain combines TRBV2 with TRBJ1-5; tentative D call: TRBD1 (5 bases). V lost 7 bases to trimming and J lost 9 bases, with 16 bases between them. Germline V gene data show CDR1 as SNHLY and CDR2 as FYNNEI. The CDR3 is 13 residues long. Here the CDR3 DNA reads TGTGCCAGCACCACGACGCCCGGGGGGCCCCAGCATTTT. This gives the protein CASTTTPGGPQHF.